This is a list of T cell receptor beta chains from one sample in a study of CXCR3-negative and CXCR3-positive naive CD8 T cells. TCRdb reprocessed the 5' RACE reads and reports one entry per CDR3 protein, with no DNA. The sample holds over 100,000 distinct CDR3 sequences. Material: naive CXCR3- CD8+ T cells from blood. Every receptor here comes from a human donor in good health. Some clones in this sample may be carry-over from other donors' samples. The CDR3 runs from the conserved cysteine through the conserved F or W.

v_gene	j_gene	CDR3aa
TRBV5-1	TRBJ1-6	CASSLGTGSPLHF
TRBV6-2/TRBV6-3	TRBJ2-4	CASSYSTPIQYF
TRBV15	TRBJ2-1	CATSRELAGGPPYNEQFF
TRBV29-1	TRBJ1-3	CSAADREGGNTIYF
TRBV29-1	TRBJ2-5	CSVGSEVLGVQETQYF
TRBV6-5	TRBJ2-1	CASSYSSVAGGLDNEQFF
TRBV11-2	TRBJ2-7	CASSYGDPSGASYEQYF
TRBV6-5	TRBJ2-1	CASSPGLRNEQFF
TRBV11-1	TRBJ2-1	CASSLVGTRYNEQFF
TRBV29-1	TRBJ2-7	CSVEEDNLPEKYF
TRBV5-1	TRBJ1-1	CASSLEGGPSTEAFF
TRBV27	TRBJ2-7	CASSPLLAGPYEQYF
TRBV5-1	TRBJ2-7	CASSSGPRLEEQYF
TRBV27	TRBJ2-3	CASSRGTSTDTQYF
TRBV18	TRBJ2-7	CASSPLSRDLDYEQYF
TRBV20-1	TRBJ2-1	CSLFSGTTQEQFF
TRBV6-5	TRBJ1-2	CASSTGGGHYGYTF
TRBV19	TRBJ1-5	CASTGHSNQPQHF
TRBV5-5	TRBJ2-5	CASNPLGRGNQETQYF
TRBV4-2	TRBJ2-7	CASSHGSPGAHISYEQYF
TRBV29-1	TRBJ2-7	CSVVGGTYEQYF
TRBV25-1	TRBJ1-6	CASSIQDNSPLHF
TRBV6-6	TRBJ1-1	CATGGAYDTEAFF
TRBV27	TRBJ1-5	CASSLTGFSNQPQHF
TRBV11-1	TRBJ2-7	CASSLVGGGTYEQYF
TRBV2	TRBJ1-1	CASFTDSPNAEAFF
TRBV10-3	TRBJ1-5	CAIMDPGEGLNQPQHF
TRBV4-1	TRBJ2-3	CASSPYYVDTQYF
TRBV28	TRBJ2-7	CASSPLGGTLPRPLYEQYF
TRBV7-3	TRBJ2-1	CASSLAPPSTEQFF
TRBV5-1	TRBJ2-7	CASSSGASSYEQYF
TRBV5-5	TRBJ1-1	CASSLASAGQPAEAFF
TRBV5-5	TRBJ1-2	CASSLQPDRGGPHGYTF
TRBV4-1	TRBJ1-6	CASSQVDLSGSPLHF
TRBV12-5	TRBJ1-2	CASGLATGVSNYGYTF